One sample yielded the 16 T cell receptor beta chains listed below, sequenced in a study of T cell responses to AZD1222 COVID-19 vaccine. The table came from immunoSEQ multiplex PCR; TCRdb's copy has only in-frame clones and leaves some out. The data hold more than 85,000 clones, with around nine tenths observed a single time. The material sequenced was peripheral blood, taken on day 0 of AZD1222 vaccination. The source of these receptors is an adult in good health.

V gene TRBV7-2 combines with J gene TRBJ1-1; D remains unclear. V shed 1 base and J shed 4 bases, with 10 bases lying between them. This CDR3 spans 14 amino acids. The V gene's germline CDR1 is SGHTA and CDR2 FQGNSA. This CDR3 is CASSLGVRITEAFF. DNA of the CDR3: TGTGCCAGCAGCTTAGGGGTAAGGATCACTGAAGCTTTCTTT.

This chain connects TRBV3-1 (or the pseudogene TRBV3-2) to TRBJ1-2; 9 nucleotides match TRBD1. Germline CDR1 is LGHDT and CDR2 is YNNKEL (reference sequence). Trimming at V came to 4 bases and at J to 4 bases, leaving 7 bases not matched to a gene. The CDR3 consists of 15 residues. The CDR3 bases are TGTGCCAGCAGCCTACCGGGACAGGGAATCTATGGCTACACCTTC. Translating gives CASSLPGQGIYGYTF.

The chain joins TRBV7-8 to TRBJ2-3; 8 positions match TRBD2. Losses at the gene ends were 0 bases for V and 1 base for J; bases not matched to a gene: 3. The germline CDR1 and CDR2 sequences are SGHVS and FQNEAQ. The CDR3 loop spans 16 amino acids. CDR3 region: CASSLAGGGRTDTQYF. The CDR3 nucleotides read TGTGCCAGCAGCTTAGCTGGCGGGGGGCGCACAGATACGCAGTATTTT.

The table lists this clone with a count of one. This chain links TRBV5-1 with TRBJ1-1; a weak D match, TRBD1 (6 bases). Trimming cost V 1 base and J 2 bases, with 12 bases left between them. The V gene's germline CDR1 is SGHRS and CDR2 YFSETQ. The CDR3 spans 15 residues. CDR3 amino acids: CASSLTGDKNTEAFF. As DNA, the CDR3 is TGCGCCAGCAGCTTGACGGGGGACAAAAACACTGAAGCTTTCTTT.

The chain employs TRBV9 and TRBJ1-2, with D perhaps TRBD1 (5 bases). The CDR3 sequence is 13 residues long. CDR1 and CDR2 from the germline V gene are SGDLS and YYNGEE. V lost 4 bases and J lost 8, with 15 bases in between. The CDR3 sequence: CASSPQLGGGYTF. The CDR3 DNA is TGTGCCAGCAGCCCCCAACTCGGGGGGGGCTACACCTTC. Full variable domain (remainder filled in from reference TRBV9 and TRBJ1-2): DSGVTQTPKHLITATGQRVTLRCSPRSGDLSVYWYQQSLDQGLQFLIQYYNGEERAKGNILERFSAQQFPDLHSELNLSSLELGDSALYFCASSPQLGGGYTFGSGTRLTVV.

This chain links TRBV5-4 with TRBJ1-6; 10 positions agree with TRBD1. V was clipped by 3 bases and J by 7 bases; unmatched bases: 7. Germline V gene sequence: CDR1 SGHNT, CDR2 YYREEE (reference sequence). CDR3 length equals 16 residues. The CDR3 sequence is CASSSPDRGGNSPLHF. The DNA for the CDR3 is TGTGCCAGCAGCTCGCCGGACAGGGGGGGGAATTCACCCCTCCACTTT.

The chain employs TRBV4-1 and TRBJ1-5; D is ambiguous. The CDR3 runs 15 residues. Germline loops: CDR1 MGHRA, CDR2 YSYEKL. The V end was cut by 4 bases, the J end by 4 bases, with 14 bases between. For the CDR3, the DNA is TGCGCCAGCAGCCGCTTCGCTACAGATAATCAGCCCCAGCATTTT. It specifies CASSRFATDNQPQHF.

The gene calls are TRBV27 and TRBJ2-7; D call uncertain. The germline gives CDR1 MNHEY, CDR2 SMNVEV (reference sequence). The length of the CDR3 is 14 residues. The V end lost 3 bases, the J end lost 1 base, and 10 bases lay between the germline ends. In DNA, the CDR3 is TGTGCCAGCAGTTTCCGGACGGCATCCTACGAGCAGTACTTC. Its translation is CASSFRTASYEQYF.

The CDR3 is CASSLGLAVRETQYF. CDR3 sequence (DNA): TGTGCCAGCAGCTTAGGGCTAGCGGTGAGAGAGACCCAGTACTTC. The rearrangement links TRBV7-2 to TRBJ2-5; the match to TRBD2 covers 7 bases. Germline CDR1 SGHTA, CDR2 FQGNSA. The J segment lost 4 bases and the V segment lost 1 base, leaving 6 bases of the junction unmatched. The CDR3 length is 15 residues.

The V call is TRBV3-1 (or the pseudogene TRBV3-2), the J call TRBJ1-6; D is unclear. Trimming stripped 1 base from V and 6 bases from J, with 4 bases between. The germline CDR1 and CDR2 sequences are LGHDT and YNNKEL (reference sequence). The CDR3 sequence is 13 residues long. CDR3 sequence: CASSQVLNSPLHF. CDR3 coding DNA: TGTGCCAGCAGCCAAGTCCTTAATTCACCCCTCCACTTT.

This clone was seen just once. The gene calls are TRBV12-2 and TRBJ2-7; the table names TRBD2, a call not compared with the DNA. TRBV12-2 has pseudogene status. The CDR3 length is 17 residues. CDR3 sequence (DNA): TGTGCAAGTCGCTTAAGATCTCGTCTGTTGGAGTCCTACGAGCAGTACTTC. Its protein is CASRLRSRLLESYEQYF.

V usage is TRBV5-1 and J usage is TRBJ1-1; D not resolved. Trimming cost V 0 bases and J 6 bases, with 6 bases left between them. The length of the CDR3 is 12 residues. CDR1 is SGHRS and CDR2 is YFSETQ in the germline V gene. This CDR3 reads CASSLGSPEAFF. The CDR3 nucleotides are TGCGCCAGCAGCTTGGGCAGCCCTGAAGCTTTCTTT.

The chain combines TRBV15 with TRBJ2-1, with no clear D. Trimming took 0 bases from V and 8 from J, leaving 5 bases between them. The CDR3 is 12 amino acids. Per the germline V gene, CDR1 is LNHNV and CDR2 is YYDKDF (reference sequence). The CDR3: CATSREGYEQFF. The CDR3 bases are TGTGCCACCAGCAGAGAGGGTTATGAGCAGTTCTTC.

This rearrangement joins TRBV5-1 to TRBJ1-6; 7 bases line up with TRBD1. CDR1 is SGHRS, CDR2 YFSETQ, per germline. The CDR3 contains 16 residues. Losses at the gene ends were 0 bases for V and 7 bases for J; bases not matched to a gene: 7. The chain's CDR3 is CASSLAGDSENSPLHF. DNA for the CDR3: TGCGCCAGCAGCTTGGCGGGGGACAGTGAAAATTCACCCCTCCACTTT.

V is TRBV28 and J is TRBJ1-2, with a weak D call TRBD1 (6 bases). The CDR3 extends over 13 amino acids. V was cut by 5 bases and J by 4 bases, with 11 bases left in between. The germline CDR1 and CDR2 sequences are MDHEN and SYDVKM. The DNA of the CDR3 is TGTGCCAGCAGTCCTCCGACAGGCTATGGCTACACCTTC. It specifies CASSPPTGYGYTF.

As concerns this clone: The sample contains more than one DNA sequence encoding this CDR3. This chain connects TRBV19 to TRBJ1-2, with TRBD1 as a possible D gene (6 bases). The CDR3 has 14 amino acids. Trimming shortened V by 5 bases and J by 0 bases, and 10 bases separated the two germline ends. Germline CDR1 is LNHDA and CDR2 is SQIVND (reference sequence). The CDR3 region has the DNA TGTGCCAGTAGTGTACAGGGAGCTAACTATGGCTACACCTTC. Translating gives CASSVQGANYGYTF.